These 23 T cell receptor beta chains were sequenced from one sample in a study of blood T cell repertoires in COVID-19. The repertoire was sequenced with immunoSEQ multiplex PCR; TCRdb's copy has only in-frame clones and lacks some. The repertoire holds under 500,000 clones, with about 85% as singletons. The sequencing input was PBMCs or T cells enriched from blood (not recorded which). The receptors stem from a woman under 30 with acute COVID-19.

The chain employs TRBV15 and TRBJ2-7; D not certain. Germline assignment: CDR1 LNHNV and CDR2 YYDKDF (reference sequence). The CDR3 is made up of 14 amino acids. Trimming stripped 0 bases from V and 2 bases from J, with 8 bases between. CDR3 bases: TGTGCCACCAGCAGAGATTTTGGCACCTACGAGCAGTACTTC. Protein: CATSRDFGTYEQYF.

This clone was counted a single time. The chain employs TRBV15 and TRBJ1-3; 7 nucleotides agree with TRBD1. Germline V gene lookup returns CDR1 LNHNV and CDR2 YYDKDF (reference sequence). The CDR3 has 17 residues. Trimming removed 3 bases from V and 0 bases from J; junction bases left unmatched: 8. The CDR3 is CATSRGDSRSSGNTIYF. The CDR3 DNA sequence: TGTGCCACCAGCAGGGGGGACAGCCGGAGCTCTGGAAACACCATATATTTT. Filled out from reference TRBV15 and TRBJ1-3, the complete variable domain reads DAMVIQNPRYQVTQFGKPVTLSCSQTLNHNVMYWYQQKSSQAPKLLFHYYDKDFNNEADTPDNFQSRRPNTSFCFLDIRSPGLGDTAMYLCATSRGDSRSSGNTIYFGEGSWLTVV.

The V call is TRBV6-5, the J call TRBJ1-5; D possibly corresponds to TRBD1 (5 bases). V lost 9 bases, J lost 6 bases, and 15 bases lay in between. The germline V gene encodes CDR1 MNHEY and CDR2 SVGAGI. The CDR3 is made up of 13 amino acids. The CDR3 region is CASSHRGSQPQHF. CDR3 DNA sequence: TGTGCCAGTTCCCATCGGGGGTCTCAGCCCCAGCATTTT.

The V and J genes are TRBV9 and TRBJ1-2; 8 nucleotides match TRBD1. V dropped 3 bases and J dropped 7; count of bases not matched to a gene: 17. CDR3 length equals 17 residues. Germline V gives CDR1 SGDLS, CDR2 YYNGEE. Here the CDR3 DNA reads TGTGCCAGCAGCGAGGGACAGGTCAACCATCGGCAAGGTGGCTACACCTTC. This sequence encodes CASSEGQVNHRQGGYTF.

The genes are TRBV20-1 and TRBJ2-5, with TRBD2 as a possible D gene (5 bases). The CDR3 loop spans 18 amino acids. Per the germline V gene, CDR1 is DFQATT and CDR2 is SNEGSKA (reference sequence). V lost 3 bases, J lost 0 bases, and 23 bases lay in between. CDR3 coding DNA: TGCAGTGCTAGTAGCGTGCATTGGACTTATATAAACCAAGAGACCCAGTACTTC. Translation gives CSASSVHWTYINQETQYF.

The chain employs TRBV28 and TRBJ2-7; TRBD1 matches 10 bases. The CDR3 length is 16 residues. Germline V gene lookup returns CDR1 MDHEN and CDR2 SYDVKM. After removal of 11 bases from V and 8 bases from J, the junction contained 21 bases not matched to a gene. The CDR3 DNA reads TGTGCCGCCCAATCTGGTGGGGAGACAGGGGGCAGTAAGCAGTACTTC. Its translation: CAAQSGGETGGSKQYF.

The chain joins TRBV2 to TRBJ2-7, with 9 bases matching TRBD1. The CDR3 consists of 14 residues. V lost 6 bases, J lost 6 bases, and 9 bases stayed unmatched. Germline CDR1 is SNHLY and CDR2 is FYNNEI. CDR3 coding DNA: TGTGCCAGCAGCCTTCCGGGACAGGGTTTCGAGCAGTACTTC. It translates to CASSLPGQGFEQYF.

The chain links TRBV6-5 to TRBJ1-6; the D is unclear. Germline CDR1 reads MNHEY; CDR2 reads SVGAGI. V lost 7 bases and J 4 bases, leaving 11 bases between the germline ends. The CDR3 totals 14 residues. In DNA, the CDR3 is TGTGCCAGCAAGGAGCGGTCGTATAATTCACCCCTCCACTTT. This translates into CASKERSYNSPLHF.

The chain has TRBV9 and TRBJ1-4, with D perhaps TRBD1 (5 bases). V lost 3 bases and J lost 4, with 16 bases in between. Germline lookup yields CDR1 SGDLS and CDR2 YYNGEE. The CDR3 consists of 16 residues. The CDR3 loop reads CASSERSGVYNEKLFF. In DNA, the CDR3 is TGTGCCAGCAGCGAGAGGTCGGGGGTCTATAATGAAAAACTGTTTTTT.

The CDR3 here is CASSPSTGRNSPLHF. The CDR3 bases are TGTGCCAGCAGCCCCTCGACAGGGAGGAATTCACCCCTCCACTTT. The chain carries TRBV9 and TRBJ1-6; TRBD1 matches at 7 bases. CDR1 is SGDLS, CDR2 YYNGEE, per germline. V was clipped by 4 bases and J by 7 bases; unmatched bases: 8. The CDR3 length is 15 residues.

This chain uses TRBV6-5 with TRBJ2-7; 10 nucleotides match TRBD2. The CDR3 has 15 amino acids. The J segment lost 2 bases and the V segment lost 4 bases, leaving 5 bases of the junction unmatched. Germline lookup yields CDR1 MNHEY and CDR2 SVGAGI. DNA for the CDR3: TGTGCCAGCAGTTTCCAGCGGGGGGGAGCCTACGAGCAGTACTTC. This gives the protein CASSFQRGGAYEQYF.

The chain links TRBV28 to TRBJ1-1; unclear D gene. V was cut by 5 bases and J by 0 bases, with 13 bases left in between. The germline gives CDR1 MDHEN, CDR2 SYDVKM. The CDR3 length is 15 residues. The CDR3 spells CASSTAVWVNTEAFF. The CDR3 bases are TGTGCCAGCAGTACAGCGGTTTGGGTGAACACTGAAGCTTTCTTT.

This clone was counted a single time. This rearrangement joins TRBV5-1 to TRBJ2-5, with 7 nucleotides matching TRBD1. Germline V CDR1 and CDR2: SGHRS, YFSETQ. The trim removed 0 bases at V and 2 bases at J, leaving 4 bases unmatched. CDR3 length: 15 residues. CDR3 loop: CASSLGGQDQETQYF. In DNA, the CDR3 is TGCGCCAGCAGCTTGGGTGGACAGGATCAAGAGACCCAGTACTTC.

The chain couples TRBV6-5 to TRBJ1-2; TRBD1 might be the D (5 bases). The CDR3 contains 14 residues. Trimming took off 7 bases at V and 1 base at J, with 13 bases between the two ends. The germline gives CDR1 MNHEY, CDR2 SVGAGI. The CDR3 coding sequence is TGTGCCAGCATTTGGGGGAGGAATAACTATGGCTACACCTTC. As protein: CASIWGRNNYGYTF.

The rearrangement joins TRBV7-9 to TRBJ2-5; 10 bases are shared with TRBD2. V was pared by 5 bases and J by 5 bases, with 5 bases of the junction left unmatched. The CDR3 is 14 amino acids. The V gene's germline CDR1 is SEHNR and CDR2 FQNEAQ (reference sequence). The CDR3 here is CASSPSGGRETQYF. CDR3 nucleotide sequence: TGTGCCAGCAGCCCTAGCGGGGGCCGTGAGACCCAGTACTTC.

This chain joins TRBV5-1 and TRBJ2-7; 7 positions match TRBD2. CDR1 SGHRS and CDR2 YFSETQ come from the germline V gene. The trim removed 0 bases at V and 2 bases at J, leaving 2 bases unmatched. The CDR3 has 14 amino acids. DNA of the CDR3: TGCGCCAGCAGCTTGGATGGGACTACCTACGAGCAGTACTTC. It yields the protein CASSLDGTTYEQYF. The full variable domain, in which reference TRBV5-1 and TRBJ2-7 provide the parts outside the CDR3, is KAGVTQTPRYLIKTRGQQVTLSCSPISGHRSVSWYQQTPGQGLQFLFEYFSETQRNKGNFPGRFSGRQFSNSRSEMNVSTLELGDSALYLCASSLDGTTYEQYFGPGTRLTVT.

This chain's CDR3 is CASSSVRDRDPRGFSNQPQHF. As DNA, the CDR3 is TGTGCCAGCAGCAGCGTCCGGGACAGGGACCCCAGGGGGTTTAGCAATCAGCCCCAGCATTTT. The chain is built from TRBV6-2 or TRBV6-3 and TRBJ1-5; TRBD1 agrees at 9 bases. The ends lost 6 bases at V and 0 bases at J; junction bases unmatched: 21. The CDR3 length is 21 residues. Germline V gives CDR1 MNHEY, CDR2 SVGEGT.

V usage is TRBV21-1 and J usage is TRBJ1-2; the DNA was not compared with TRBD1, the D call given in the table. TRBV21-1 is a recognized pseudogene. The CDR3 runs to 12 residues. The CDR3: CAGTGANYGYTF. DNA for the CDR3: TGTGCGGGGACAGGGGCGAACTATGGCTACACCTTC.

The V call is TRBV5-6, the J call TRBJ2-7; 7 bases agree with TRBD1. The CDR3 contains 15 residues. From germline, CDR1 is SGHDT and CDR2 YYEEEE. With V trimmed by 4 bases and J by 3 bases, 10 bases remained unmatched. The CDR3 DNA is TGTGCCAGCAGCCGTCCCCGGGGACAGAGCTACGAGCAGTACTTC. Translated: CASSRPRGQSYEQYF.

CDR3 protein: CSAEDRETQYF. CDR3 DNA: TGCAGTGCTGAAGATCGGGAGACCCAGTACTTC. V is TRBV20-1 and J is TRBJ2-5; D uncertain. The CDR3 runs to 11 residues. The V gene lost 5 bases and the J gene lost 5 bases, with 9 bases spanning the gap. Germline V lookup: CDR1 DFQATT, CDR2 SNEGSKA (reference sequence).

The gene calls are TRBV28 and TRBJ1-5; 9 positions agree with TRBD1. V lost 5 bases, J lost 5 bases, and 7 bases stayed unmatched. This CDR3 is built from 15 residues. Germline assignment: CDR1 MDHEN and CDR2 SYDVKM. CDR3 in amino acids: CASSTGTGSHQPQHF. The CDR3 DNA follows: TGTGCCAGCAGTACCGGGACAGGGAGTCATCAGCCCCAGCATTTT.

This clone occurred a few times. The rearrangement joins TRBV19 to TRBJ1-2; 7 bases are shared with TRBD1. The CDR3 is made up of 14 amino acids. Germline CDR1 is LNHDA and CDR2 is SQIVND (reference sequence). V dropped 4 bases and J dropped 4; count of bases not matched to a gene: 6. CDR3 loop: CASSTPGGPYGYTF. The CDR3 DNA reads as TGTGCCAGTAGTACGCCAGGGGGACCCTATGGCTACACCTTC. Full variable domain (rest looked up from reference TRBV19 and TRBJ1-2): DGGITQSPKYLFRKEGQNVTLSCEQNLNHDAMYWYRQDPGQGLRLIYYSQIVNDFQKGDIAEGYSVSREKKESFPLTVTSAQKNPTAFYLCASSTPGGPYGYTFGSGTRLTVV.

The chain has TRBV19 and TRBJ2-2; possibly TRBD1 for D (6 bases). CDR3 length: 17 amino acids. Germline lookup yields CDR1 LNHDA and CDR2 SQIVND (reference sequence). The V end was cut by 5 bases, the J end by 4 bases, with 20 bases between. The CDR3 coding sequence is TGTGCCAGTAGTCCTCCCTCCGGGACAAGGTCCACCGGGGAGCTGTTTTTT. The encoded protein is CASSPPSGTRSTGELFF.